These T cell receptor beta chains were read from a single sample in a study of CD8+ T cells in alopecia areata. Profiled with immunoSEQ multiplex PCR; TCRdb holds only in-frame clones, not every one. The table lists about 190,000 clones, around 58% of them singletons. The source material was CD8+ T cells sorted from blood, sampled at week 24, from a patient treated with tofacitinib. The source is a human donor with alopecia areata. Both conserved end residues are part of each CDR3. Fields, in order: J gene, V gene, D gene, clone size, CDR3 DNA, CDR3 protein. A D gene is named only where the DNA matches it firmly. Expanded clones are given a class, and other clones once, few, many or no size at all.

>TRBJ2-2|TRBV30|NA|NA
TGTGCCTGGGGGGACCACACCGGGGAGCTGTTTTTT
CAWGDHTGELFF
>TRBJ2-5|TRBV5-4|TRBD2|NA
TGTGCCAGCAGCTTTCTAGCGGGGGGTACCATCGGGACCCAGTACTTC
CASSFLAGGTIGTQYF
>TRBJ2-7|TRBV13|TRBD2|few
TGTGCCAGCAGCAACACTAGCGGATTCCCCTACGAGCAGTACTTC
CASSNTSGFPYEQYF
>TRBJ2-7|TRBV19|TRBD1|NA
TGTGCCAGTAGTGACCAGGACAGGGGGCCCTACGAGCAGTACTTC
CASSDQDRGPYEQYF
>TRBJ2-7|TRBV29-1|NA|NA
TGCAGCGTTTTGACAGGAGGACTATCCTACGAGCAGTACTTC
CSVLTGGLSYEQYF
>TRBJ1-5|TRBV12-5|NA|NA
TGTGCTAGTGGTTGGGGGTTGGAGGCGGAGAGTAGCAATCAGCCCCAGCATTTT
CASGWGLEAESSNQPQHF
>TRBJ2-2|TRBV5-1|NA|few
TGCGCCAGCAGCTTGTACGTTGGTGGAGGCACCGGGGAGCTGTTTTTT
CASSLYVGGGTGELFF
>TRBJ2-3|TRBV29-1|TRBD2|NA
TGCAGCGTACTAGCGGGCACAGATACGCAGTATTTT
CSVLAGTDTQYF
>TRBJ2-1|TRBV4-1|NA|NA
TGCGCCAGCAGCCAAGAGGGGCTGACAGATTACAATGAGCAGTTCTTC
CASSQEGLTDYNEQFF
>TRBJ2-7|TRBV29-1|NA|few
TGCAGCGTTGAAGTTGGGGAAGTCTACGAGCAGTACTTC
CSVEVGEVYEQYF
>TRBJ2-4|TRBV30|NA|NA
TGTGCCTGGAGTGAAGCCAAAAACATTCAGTACTTC
CAWSEAKNIQYF
>TRBJ1-2|TRBV19|NA|NA
TGTGCCAGTAGTATTTCCAGGGGCTCTAACTATGGCTACACCTTC
CASSISRGSNYGYTF
>TRBJ2-1|TRBV5-1|TRBD1|NA
TGCGCCAGCAGCGCAACCGGGACAGGGGTACATGAGCAGTTCTTC
CASSATGTGVHEQFF
>TRBJ1-2|TRBV2|NA|NA
TGTGCCAGCATGGGGGGTGTGCGGGGCTACACCTTC
CASMGGVRGYTF
>TRBJ1-2|TRBV7-9|NA|few
TGTGCCAGCAGCCCGGGAGGGGGAGACTATGGCTACACCTTC
CASSPGGGDYGYTF
>TRBJ1-5|TRBV2|TRBD1|NA
TGTGCCAGCAGGCCACAGGGGTTCGGCCAGCCCCAGCATTTT
CASRPQGFGQPQHF
>TRBJ1-2|TRBV27|NA|NA
TGTGCCAGCAGTTTAACAACAGGGAACGGCTACACCTTC
CASSLTTGNGYTF
>TRBJ2-1|TRBV27|NA|NA
TGTGCCAGCTGGAAACCTCAGGGCAATGAGCAGTTCTTC
CASWKPQGNEQFF
>TRBJ1-1|TRBV28|NA|NA
TGTGCCAGCACCCTAACGGGTTCGGGGGTGAACACTGAAGCTTTCTTT
CASTLTGSGVNTEAFF
>TRBJ2-1|TRBV2|NA|NA
TGTGCCAGCAAGGACTCCAATGAGCAGTTCTTC
CASKDSNEQFF
>TRBJ2-3|TRBV11-2|TRBD2|NA
TGTGCCAGCAGCTTAGCGGCAGCGGGGGAGTTCTTTACGCAGTATTTT
CASSLAAAGEFFTQYF
>TRBJ2-5|TRBV2|NA|NA
TGTGCCAGCAGTGCAGGGAGGATCCAAGAGACCCAGTACTTC
CASSAGRIQETQYF
>TRBJ1-1|TRBV5-6|NA|NA
TGTGCCAGCAGCTGGAACACTGAAGCTTTCTTT
CASSWNTEAFF
>TRBJ1-1|TRBV4-1|NA|few
TGCGCCAGCAGCCGGGGTACTGAAGCTTTCTTT
CASSRGTEAFF
>TRBJ2-2|TRBV7-9|NA|NA
TGTGCCAGCAGCCCTTTACAGGGTTCCCACACCGGGGAGCTGTTTTTT
CASSPLQGSHTGELFF
>TRBJ1-1|TRBV6-5|TRBD1|NA
TGTGCCAGCAGTCAATCCGGGAGGGGGCCTGAAGCTTTCTTT
CASSQSGRGPEAFF
>TRBJ1-2|TRBV27|NA|NA
TGTGCCAGCAGTTTGGGCGCACGGGGCTATGGCTACACCTTC
CASSLGARGYGYTF
>TRBJ1-2|TRBV29-1|NA|few
TGCAGCGTTGTAGGACTCTATGGCTACACCTTC
CSVVGLYGYTF
>TRBJ2-5|TRBV30|TRBD2|NA
TGTGCCTGGAGCCTCGGACTAGCGGGGGACCAAGAGACCCAGTACTTC
CAWSLGLAGDQETQYF
>TRBJ2-7|TRBV27|NA|NA
TGTGCCAGCCTCGGAGCCTCCTACGAGCAGTACTTC
CASLGASYEQYF
>TRBJ1-5|TRBV2|NA|few
TGTGCCAGCAGTGAAGGCAGGGAGAATCAGCCCCAGCATTTT
CASSEGRENQPQHF
>TRBJ2-1|TRBV5-1|NA|NA
TGCGCCAGCAGCTTTCGCGGGGGCCACAGTGAGCAGTTCTTC
CASSFRGGHSEQFF
>TRBJ1-6|TRBV13|NA|NA
TGTGCCAGCAGCCCCGGGGCAGGGGTGAATTCACCCCTCCACTTT
CASSPGAGVNSPLHF
>TRBJ2-6|TRBV5-6|NA|NA
TGTGCCAGCAGCTCTGGACCGTCTGGGGCCAACGTCCTGACTTTC
CASSSGPSGANVLTF
>TRBJ1-2|TRBV6-6|TRBD1|few
TGTGCCAGCACCCAACCAGGACAGGGCCGGGGCTACACCTTC
CASTQPGQGRGYTF
>TRBJ2-7|TRBV11-2|NA|NA
TGTGCCAGCAGCTTAGCCGGTTCCGATTCCTACGAGCAGTACTTC
CASSLAGSDSYEQYF
>TRBJ1-3|TRBV29-1|TRBD1|NA
TGCAGCGTGAGGGGGACAGAGGACATCTCTGGAAACACCATATATTTT
CSVRGTEDISGNTIYF
>TRBJ2-2|TRBV9|TRBD2|NA
TGTGCCAGCAGCGTAGTAGCGGGGAAAGGCACCGGGGAGCTGTTTTTT
CASSVVAGKGTGELFF
>TRBJ2-4|TRBV13|NA|NA
TGTGCCAGCAGCTTAGTGGGGGACCGGAGTCTTGGCATTCAGTACTTC
CASSLVGDRSLGIQYF
>TRBJ1-6|TRBV13|TRBD1|NA
TGTGCCAGCAGCGACCGGGACAGGGGCCGGAATTCACCCCTCCACTTT
CASSDRDRGRNSPLHF
>TRBJ1-6|TRBV7-9|NA|NA
TGTGCCAGCAGCCAGGGACCTCCCGGGGGATCACCCCTCCACTTT
CASSQGPPGGSPLHF
>TRBJ1-2|TRBV29-1|NA|few
TGCAGCGTTGACGGGGGTCACGGCTACACCTTC
CSVDGGHGYTF
>TRBJ2-3|TRBV2|NA|NA
TGTGCCAGCAGTGATGAGGGCACAGATACGCAGTATTTT
CASSDEGTDTQYF
>TRBJ1-6|TRBV11-2|NA|NA
TGTGCCAGCAGCCAATCAGGGGTCGGTAATTCACCCCTCCACTTT
CASSQSGVGNSPLHF
>TRBJ1-1|TRBV19|TRBD1|NA
TGTGCCAGTAGAACGACAGGGGGAGCTTTCTTT
CASRTTGGAFF
>TRBJ1-2|TRBV13|NA|NA
TGTGCCAGCAGCTCTGAAGGAAACGGCTACACCTTC
CASSSEGNGYTF
>TRBJ1-2|TRBV30|NA|once
TGTGCCTGGAGGAAAAGCGTCCGGAGCTACACCTTC
CAWRKSVRSYTF
>TRBJ2-2|TRBV7-9|NA|few
TGTGCCAGCAGAGCCCCCCCCGGGGTAGGAAACACCGGGGAGCTGTTTTTT
CASRAPPGVGNTGELFF
>TRBJ1-2|TRBV5-6|NA|NA
TGTGCCAGCAGCTTGGGGCAGGGGATAGATGGCTACACCTTC
CASSLGQGIDGYTF
>TRBJ1-2|TRBV7-2|NA|NA
TGTGCCAGCAGCTTAAGACCCTTGGAAGGCTACACCTTC
CASSLRPLEGYTF
>TRBJ1-1|TRBV27|NA|NA
TGTGCCAGCAGTACCCGAGAGGCGACAGGAGCGAACACTGAAGCTTTCTTT
CASSTREATGANTEAFF
>TRBJ1-5|TRBV27|TRBD1|once
TGTGCCAGCAGGCCGGGACAGGGAGACAATCAGCCCCAGCATTTT
CASRPGQGDNQPQHF
>TRBJ2-1|TRBV9|NA|NA
TGTGCCAGCGGGGGGGCACGAATGGGGCAGTTCTTC
CASGGARMGQFF
>TRBJ1-5|TRBV2|NA|NA
TGTGCCAGCGGTCAGCCCCAGCATTTT
CASGQPQHF
>TRBJ2-1|TRBV13|TRBD2|NA
TGTGCCAGCAGCATAGGGACTAGCGGGGGTTACAATGAGCAGTTCTTC
CASSIGTSGGYNEQFF
>TRBJ2-5|TRBV30|TRBD1|NA
TGTGCCTGGAGTCCACGGACAGGACCCTCACAAGAGACCCAGTACTTC
CAWSPRTGPSQETQYF